This TCR beta chain was sequenced during a study of blood T cell repertoires in COVID-19 (dated by TCRdb to about 2020). Regarding the complete study: Samples from collaborators originated in the United States, Italy and Spain and spanned both the acute and convalescent phases of COVID-19. Samples were obtained from the ongoing ImmuneRACE study (first 160 participants) and from about 1,300 subjects provided by 6 global collaborators. Deeply sampled blood TCRbeta repertoires from subjects exposed to, actively infected with, or recovered from COVID-19 were included in the dataset. A freely available public database, intended as a resource for researchers studying the immune response to SARS-CoV-2, is where the repertoires were released. Sample metadata almost always included a de-identified subject ID, COVID-19 status, age in years and sex. The prospective study material was composed of cDNA or gDNA derived from T cells, B-cell-depleted T cells, or PBMCs. Where available, HLA class I and class II types were taken from metadata supplied by the sample provider and were not determined by assay-based typing.

A remark on this clone: The antigen it binds to is not known. One base away there is no much larger clone; base qualities are not given.

Study-wide findings and limitations: Clinical and demographic metadata were provided uncurated, with the amount varying by source and participant.

CDR1 and CDR2 are drawn from the germline V gene (reference sequence): DFQATT, SNEGSKA. At the junction V is shortened by 3 bases and J by 7 bases, with 13 bases in between. The CDR3 numbers 13 residues from cysteine through phenylalanine. Only CDR3 DNA is held: 39 bases, read in frame from base 1. Collaborating institutions collected whole blood in K2EDTA tubes following their own protocols. For TCRbeta analysis, collaborators shipped samples in one of three forms: frozen whole blood, isolated PBMCs, or DNA extracted from either of those sample types. TCRbeta CDR3 regions were amplified from genomic DNA using the immunoSEQ Assay, a bias-controlled multiplex PCR. The original methods were these. Within the assay, amplification of reference gene primers was used to estimate how many nucleated cells each sample contained. To quantify the absolute abundance of each unique TCRbeta CDR3 rearrangement, sequence reads were collapsed and filtered. For each sample, productive Simpson clonality was calculated by taking the square root of Simpson's diversity index across productive rearrangements. The source is immuneACCESS, and TCRdb retained only in-frame sequences with V and J called. Part of the clones is not carried over; for the studies checked, unresolved V genes explain less than half of this, and the remainder is unexplained. That table supplies the V and J calls and clone size; D and trimming were determined from the DNA. In all, the sample holds fewer than 400,000 clones, and around 84% of those were seen once. Of the sample, more than 3% is held by the ten largest clones.

Sequenced input: peripheral blood. The sequence was collected from a young woman with acute or convalescent COVID-19. Rearrangement joined TRBV20-1 to TRBJ1-3, with no confidently assigned D gene. CDR3 protein: CSASPPGGNTIYF. The DNA sequence is TGCAGTGCTAGTCCACCCGGCGGGAACACCATATATTTT.